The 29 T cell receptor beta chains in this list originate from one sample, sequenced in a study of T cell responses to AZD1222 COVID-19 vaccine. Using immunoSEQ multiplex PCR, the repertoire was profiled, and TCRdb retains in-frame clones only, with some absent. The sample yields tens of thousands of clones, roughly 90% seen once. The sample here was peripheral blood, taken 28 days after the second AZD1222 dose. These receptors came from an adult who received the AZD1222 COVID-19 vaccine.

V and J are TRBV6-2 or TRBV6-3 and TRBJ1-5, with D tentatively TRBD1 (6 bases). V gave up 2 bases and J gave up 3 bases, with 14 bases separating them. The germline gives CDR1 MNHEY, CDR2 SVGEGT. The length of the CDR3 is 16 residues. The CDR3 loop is CASSYDGQSINQPQHF. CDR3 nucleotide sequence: TGTGCCAGCAGTTACGACGGACAGTCCATCAATCAGCCCCAGCATTTT.

CDR3: CASSQRLAGGSSYNEQFF. CDR3 sequence (DNA): TGTGCCAGCAGCCAACGACTAGCGGGGGGGAGCTCCTACAATGAGCAGTTCTTC. The V gene is TRBV3-1 (or the pseudogene TRBV3-2), the J gene TRBJ2-1; TRBD2 agrees at 14 bases. CDR3 length equals 18 residues. V gave up 2 bases and J gave up 0 bases; unmatched junction bases: 3. Germline CDR1 reads LGHDT; CDR2 reads YNNKEL (reference sequence).

This CDR3 reads CASSFTPGHRGYTF. As DNA, the CDR3 is TGTGCCAGCAGTTTCACCCCGGGACACCGTGGCTACACCTTC. The chain links TRBV27 to TRBJ1-2; D perhaps matches TRBD1 (6 bases). This CDR3 has 14 amino acids. The germline V gene has CDR1 MNHEY and CDR2 SMNVEV (reference sequence). V dropped 3 bases and J dropped 7 bases, with 15 bases sitting between them.

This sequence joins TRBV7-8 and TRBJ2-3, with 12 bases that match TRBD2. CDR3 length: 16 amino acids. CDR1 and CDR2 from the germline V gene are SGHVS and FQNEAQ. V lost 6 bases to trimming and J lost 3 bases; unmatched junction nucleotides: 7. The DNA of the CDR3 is TGTGCCAGCAGGACGGGGCTAGCGGGGGGGACAGATACGCAGTATTTT. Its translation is CASRTGLAGGTDTQYF. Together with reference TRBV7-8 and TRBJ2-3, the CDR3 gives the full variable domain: GAGVSQSPRYKVAKRGQDVALRCDPISGHVSLFWYQQALGQGPEFLTYFQNEAQLDKSGLPSDRFFAERPEGSVSTLKIQRTQQEDSAVYLCASRTGLAGGTDTQYFGPGTRLTVL.

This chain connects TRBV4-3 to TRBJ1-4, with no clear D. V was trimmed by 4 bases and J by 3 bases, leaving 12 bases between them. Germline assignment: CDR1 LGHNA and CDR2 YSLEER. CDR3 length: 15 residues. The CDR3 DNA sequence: TGCGCCAGCAGCCGTATGACGGGATCTAATGAAAAACTGTTTTTT. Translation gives CASSRMTGSNEKLFF.

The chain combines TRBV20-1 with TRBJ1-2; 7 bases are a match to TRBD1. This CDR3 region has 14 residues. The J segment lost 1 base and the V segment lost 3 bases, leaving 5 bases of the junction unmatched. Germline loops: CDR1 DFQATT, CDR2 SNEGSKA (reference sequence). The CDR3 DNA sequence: TGCAGTGCTAGTCCCGGGACAGTTAACTATGGCTACACCTTC. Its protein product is CSASPGTVNYGYTF.

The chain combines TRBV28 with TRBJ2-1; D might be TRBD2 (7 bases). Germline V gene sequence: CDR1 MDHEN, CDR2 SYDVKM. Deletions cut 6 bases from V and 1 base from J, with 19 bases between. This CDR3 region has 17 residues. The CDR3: CASSQSPGEGSYNEQFF. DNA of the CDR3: TGTGCCAGCAGCCAAAGCCCAGGGGAGGGGTCCTACAATGAGCAGTTCTTC.

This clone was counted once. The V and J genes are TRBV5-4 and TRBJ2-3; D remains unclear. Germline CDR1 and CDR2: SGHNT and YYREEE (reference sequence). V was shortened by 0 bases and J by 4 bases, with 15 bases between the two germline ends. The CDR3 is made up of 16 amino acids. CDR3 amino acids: CASSLGIDGNADTQYF. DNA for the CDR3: TGTGCCAGCAGCTTGGGGATTGACGGAAACGCAGATACGCAGTATTTT.

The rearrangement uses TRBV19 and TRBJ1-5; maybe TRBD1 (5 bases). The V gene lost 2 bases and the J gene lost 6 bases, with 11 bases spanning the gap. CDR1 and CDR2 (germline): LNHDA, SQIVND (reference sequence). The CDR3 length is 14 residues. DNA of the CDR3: TGTGCCAGTAGTATAAACACAGGACCTCAGCCCCAGCATTTT. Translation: CASSINTGPQPQHF.

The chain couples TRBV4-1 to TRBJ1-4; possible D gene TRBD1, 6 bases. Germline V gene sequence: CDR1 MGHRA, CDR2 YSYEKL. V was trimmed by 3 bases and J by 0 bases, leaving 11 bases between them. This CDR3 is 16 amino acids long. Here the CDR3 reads CASSHAGTPTNEKLFF. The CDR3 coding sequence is TGCGCCAGCAGCCACGCCGGGACACCAACTAATGAAAAACTGTTTTTT.

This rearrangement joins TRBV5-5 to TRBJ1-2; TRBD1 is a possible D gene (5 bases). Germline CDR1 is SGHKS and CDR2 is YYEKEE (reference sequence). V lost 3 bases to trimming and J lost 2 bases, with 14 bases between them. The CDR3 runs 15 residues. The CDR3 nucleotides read TGTGCCAGCAGCTCGGCGCCGACAGAGAACTATGGCTACACCTTC. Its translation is CASSSAPTENYGYTF. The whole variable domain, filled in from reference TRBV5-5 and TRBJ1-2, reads DAGVTQSPTHLIKTRGQQVTLRCSPISGHKSVSWYQQVLGQGPQFIFQYYEKEERGRGNFPDRFSARQFPNYSSELNVNALLLGDSALYLCASSSAPTENYGYTFGSGTRLTVV.

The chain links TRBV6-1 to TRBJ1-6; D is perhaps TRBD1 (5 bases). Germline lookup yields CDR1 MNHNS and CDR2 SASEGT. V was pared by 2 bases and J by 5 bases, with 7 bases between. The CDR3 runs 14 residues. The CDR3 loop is CASSEYRNNSPLHF. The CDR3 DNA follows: TGTGCCAGCAGTGAATACAGGAATAATTCACCCCTCCACTTT.

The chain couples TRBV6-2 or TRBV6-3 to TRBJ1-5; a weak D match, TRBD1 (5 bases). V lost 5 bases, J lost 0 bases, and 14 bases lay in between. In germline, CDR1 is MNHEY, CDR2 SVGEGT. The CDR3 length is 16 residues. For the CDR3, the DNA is TGTGCCAGCAGTCACCGGGGCGCGAATAGCAATCAGCCCCAGCATTTT. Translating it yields CASSHRGANSNQPQHF.

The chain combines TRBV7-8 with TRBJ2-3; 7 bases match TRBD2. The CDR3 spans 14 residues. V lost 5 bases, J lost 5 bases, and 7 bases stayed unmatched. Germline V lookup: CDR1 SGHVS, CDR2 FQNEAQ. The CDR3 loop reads CASSPWTREDTQYF. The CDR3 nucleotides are TGTGCCAGCAGCCCCTGGACTAGGGAAGATACGCAGTATTTT.

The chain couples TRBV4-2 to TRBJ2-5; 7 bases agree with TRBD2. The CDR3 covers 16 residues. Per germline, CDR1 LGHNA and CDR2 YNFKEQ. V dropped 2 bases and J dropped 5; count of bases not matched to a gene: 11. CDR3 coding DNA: TGTGCCAGCAGCCAATTGGGGGGAGGGCCCGGGGAGACCCAGTACTTC. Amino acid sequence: CASSQLGGGPGETQYF.

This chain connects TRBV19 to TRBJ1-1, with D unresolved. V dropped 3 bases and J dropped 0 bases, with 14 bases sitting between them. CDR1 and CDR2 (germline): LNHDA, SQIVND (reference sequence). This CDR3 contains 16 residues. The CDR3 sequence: CASSIPGGWMNTEAFF. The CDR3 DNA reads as TGTGCCAGTAGTATCCCAGGCGGGTGGATGAACACTGAAGCTTTCTTT.

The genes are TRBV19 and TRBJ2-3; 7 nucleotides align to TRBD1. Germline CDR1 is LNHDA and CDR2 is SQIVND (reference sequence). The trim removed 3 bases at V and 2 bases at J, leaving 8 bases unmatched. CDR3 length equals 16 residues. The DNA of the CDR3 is TGTGCCAGTAGTATCGAACGACAGGGAATCACAGATACGCAGTATTTT. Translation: CASSIERQGITDTQYF.

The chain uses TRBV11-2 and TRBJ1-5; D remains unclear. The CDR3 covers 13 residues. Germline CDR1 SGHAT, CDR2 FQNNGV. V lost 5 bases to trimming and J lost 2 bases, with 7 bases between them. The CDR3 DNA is TGTGCCAGCAGCCCTTGGGGCAATCAGCCCCAGCATTTT. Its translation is CASSPWGNQPQHF.

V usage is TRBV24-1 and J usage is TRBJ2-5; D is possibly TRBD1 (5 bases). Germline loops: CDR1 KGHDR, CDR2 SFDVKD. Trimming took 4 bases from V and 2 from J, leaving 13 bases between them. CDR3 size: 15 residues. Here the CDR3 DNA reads TGTGCCACCAGTGACCCTAAAGGGGTTCAAGAGACCCAGTACTTC. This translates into CATSDPKGVQETQYF.

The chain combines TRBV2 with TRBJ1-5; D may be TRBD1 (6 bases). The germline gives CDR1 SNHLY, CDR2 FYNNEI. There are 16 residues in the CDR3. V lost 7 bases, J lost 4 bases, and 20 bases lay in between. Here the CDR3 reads CASNRNRDIWNQPQHF. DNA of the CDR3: TGTGCCAGCAATCGAAACCGGGACATTTGGAATCAGCCCCAGCATTTT.

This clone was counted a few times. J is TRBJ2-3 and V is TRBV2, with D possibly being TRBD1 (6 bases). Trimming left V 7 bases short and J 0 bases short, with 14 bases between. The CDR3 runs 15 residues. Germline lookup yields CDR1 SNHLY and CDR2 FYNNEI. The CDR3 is CASNQGTFSTDTQYF. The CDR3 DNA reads TGTGCCAGCAATCAGGGGACCTTTAGCACAGATACGCAGTATTTT.

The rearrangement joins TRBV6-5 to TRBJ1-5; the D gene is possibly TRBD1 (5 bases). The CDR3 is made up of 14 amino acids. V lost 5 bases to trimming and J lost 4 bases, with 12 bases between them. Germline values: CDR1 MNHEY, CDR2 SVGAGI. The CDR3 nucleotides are TGTGCCAGCAGTCCGGGACCCACAAATCAGCCCCAGCATTTT. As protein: CASSPGPTNQPQHF.

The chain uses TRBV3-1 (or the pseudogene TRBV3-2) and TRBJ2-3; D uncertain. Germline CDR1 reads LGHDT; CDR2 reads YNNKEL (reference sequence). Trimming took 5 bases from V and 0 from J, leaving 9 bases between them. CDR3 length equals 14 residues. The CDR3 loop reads CASSSRFSTDTQYF. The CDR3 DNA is TGTGCCAGCAGCTCTCGGTTCAGCACAGATACGCAGTATTTT.

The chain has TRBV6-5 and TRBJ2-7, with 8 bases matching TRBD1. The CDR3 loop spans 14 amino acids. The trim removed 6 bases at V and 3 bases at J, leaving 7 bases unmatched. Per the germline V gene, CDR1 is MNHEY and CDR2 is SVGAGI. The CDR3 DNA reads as TGTGCCAGCAGCCCGGGACAGGTAAACTACGAGCAGTACTTC. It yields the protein CASSPGQVNYEQYF.

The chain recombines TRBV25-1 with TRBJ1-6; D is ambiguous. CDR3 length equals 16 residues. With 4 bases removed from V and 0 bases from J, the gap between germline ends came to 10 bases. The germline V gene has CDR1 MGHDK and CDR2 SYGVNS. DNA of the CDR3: TGTGCCAGCAGTGCCCGGGGTAGCTCCTATAATTCACCCCTCCACTTT. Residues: CASSARGSSYNSPLHF.

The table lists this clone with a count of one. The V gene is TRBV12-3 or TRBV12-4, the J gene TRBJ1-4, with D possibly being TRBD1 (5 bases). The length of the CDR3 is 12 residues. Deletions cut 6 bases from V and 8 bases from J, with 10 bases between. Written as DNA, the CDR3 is TGTGCCAGCAGCTCCAGGGTAGAAAAACTGTTTTTT. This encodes CASSSRVEKLFF.

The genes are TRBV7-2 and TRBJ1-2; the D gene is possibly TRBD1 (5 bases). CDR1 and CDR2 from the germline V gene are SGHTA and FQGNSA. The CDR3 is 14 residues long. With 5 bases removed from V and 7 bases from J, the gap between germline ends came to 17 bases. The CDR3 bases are TGTGCCAGCAGCGCTTCGACGGTGGGACTTGGCTACACCTTC. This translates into CASSASTVGLGYTF.

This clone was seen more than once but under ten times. The CDR3 sequence: CASSLRGGSYNSPLHF. CDR3 bases: TGCGCCAGCAGCTTGAGGGGGGGGTCCTATAATTCACCCCTCCACTTT. The chain joins TRBV5-1 to TRBJ1-6, with D tentatively TRBD1 (6 bases). CDR1 SGHRS and CDR2 YFSETQ come from the germline V gene. The CDR3 is 16 amino acids. V lost 1 base and J lost 1, with 9 bases in between.

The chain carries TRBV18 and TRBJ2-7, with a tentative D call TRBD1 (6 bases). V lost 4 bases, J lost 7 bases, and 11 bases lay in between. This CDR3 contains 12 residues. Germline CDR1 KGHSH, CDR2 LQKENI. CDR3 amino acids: CASSQGEREQYF. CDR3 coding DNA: TGTGCCAGCTCACAGGGGGAAAGGGAGCAGTACTTC.